The 4 T cell receptor beta chains below come from one sample, sequenced in a study of shared clonotypes between healthy human individuals. Some clones are missing from TCRdb's copy, which holds only in-frame ones; the method was immunoSEQ multiplex PCR. The sample includes roughly 1 million clones, approximately 80% seen only once; the top ten take 0.5% to 0.6%. Sequencing input: memory CD4+ T cells from PBMCs. Subset denoted: CD45RA-negative fraction. Receptors were obtained from a man in his late teens or twenties in good health. Some clones in this sample may be carry-over from other donors' samples.

The chain couples TRBV27 to TRBJ2-1; D is perhaps TRBD1 or TRBD2 (5 bases each). V gave up 8 bases and J gave up 2 bases, with 16 bases separating them. The CDR3 has 15 residues. CDR1 and CDR2 (germline): MNHEY, SMNVEV (reference sequence). The CDR3 reads CASRRVRQPYNEQFF. As DNA, the CDR3 is TGTGCCAGCCGGCGGGTTCGACAGCCCTACAATGAGCAGTTCTTC.

This rearrangement joins TRBV9 to TRBJ2-1; a weak D match, TRBD1 (6 bases). V lost 5 bases and J 6 bases, leaving 21 bases between the germline ends. The CDR3 runs to 16 residues. CDR1 and CDR2 (germline): SGDLS, YYNGEE. CDR3 bases: TGTGCCAGCAGTTCCAAAGGACAGCCCTTGCGCAATGAGCAGTTCTTC. Translated, it gives CASSSKGQPLRNEQFF.

V is TRBV7-2 and J is TRBJ2-3; 11 bases line up with TRBD2. The CDR3 has 19 residues. Germline V lookup: CDR1 SGHTA, CDR2 FQGNSA. Trimming removed 1 base from V and 0 bases from J; junction bases left unmatched: 9. In DNA, the CDR3 is TGTGCCAGCAGCTTAGAGGTAGCGGGAGGGCCTCTGAGCACAGATACGCAGTATTTT. This translates into CASSLEVAGGPLSTDTQYF.

The genes are TRBV29-1 and TRBJ2-5; 10 bases match TRBD2. The CDR3 has 16 residues. J lost 2 bases, V lost 3 bases, and 9 bases had no gene match. Germline lookup yields CDR1 SQVTM and CDR2 ANQGSEA. CDR3 protein: CSVDQREGRVQETQYF. The CDR3 DNA follows: TGCAGCGTTGATCAGCGGGAGGGCCGGGTGCAAGAGACCCAGTACTTC.